The following is a T cell receptor (beta chain) sequence with its context. This table comes from immunoSEQ multiplex PCR, and its TCRdb copy is limited to in-frame clones, with some not included. The sample yields fewer than 850,000 clones, around 72% seen once. This specimen comes from a study of shared clonotypes between healthy human individuals. The V gene's germline CDR1 is SGHTA and CDR2 FQGNSA. V was cut by 9 bases and J by 5 bases, with 10 bases left in between. There are 11 residues in the CDR3. Sequenced input: memory CD4+ T cells sorted from blood. The sample's subset: CD45RA-negative fraction. This TCR was sampled from a woman in her thirties in good health. The chain recombines TRBV7-2 with TRBJ1-1; D is perhaps TRBD1 (6 bases). This CDR3 reads CASGGRTEAFF. CDR3 nucleotide sequence: TGTGCCAGTGGGGGGCGGACTGAAGCTTTCTTT. Combining the CDR3 with reference TRBV7-2 and TRBJ1-1 gives the whole variable domain GAGVSQSPSNKVTEKGKDVELRCDPISGHTALYWYRQSLGQGLEFLIYFQGNSAPDKSGLPSDRFSAERTGGSVSTLTIQRTQQEDSAVYLCASGGRTEAFFGQGTRLTVV.